These T cell receptor beta chains were read from a single sample in a study of identifying expanded T cells in peripheral blood. Using immunoSEQ multiplex PCR, the repertoire was profiled, and TCRdb retains in-frame clones only, with some absent. Of 50,000 to 60,000 clones listed, over 80% are singletons. Material: blood. The receptors come from a person aged 18 to 75 in good health. Each CDR3 is given with its conserved first and last residue.

TRBV11-2	TRBJ1-1	CASSLGQDALNTEAFF
TRBV5-5	TRBJ1-2	CASSPGTRGYGYTF
TRBV29-1	TRBJ1-2	CSVEANYGYTF
TRBV7-2	TRBJ2-1	CASSSSYEQFF
TRBV7-2	TRBJ2-3	CASSPGPSGVVYTDTQYF
TRBV30	TRBJ2-4	CAWTDLKNIQYF
TRBV11-2	TRBJ2-1	CASSLVRSSYNEQFF
TRBV5-8	TRBJ2-2	CASSSAVRNTGELFF
TRBV25-1	TRBJ1-2	CASSVPQGSRGYTF
TRBV2	TRBJ1-1	CASTDPNTEAFF
TRBV19	TRBJ2-1	CASSPAGGGVTYNEQFF
TRBV9	TRBJ2-1	CASSVTGQVNNEQFF
TRBV5-1	TRBJ1-4	CASSRGQGSNEKLFF
TRBV18	TRBJ1-3	CASSSDIYF
TRBV2	TRBJ2-2	CASTRGLYTGELFF
TRBV6-5	TRBJ2-1	CASRGGGSYNEQFF
TRBV6-6	TRBJ2-1	CASRETGSSYNEQFF